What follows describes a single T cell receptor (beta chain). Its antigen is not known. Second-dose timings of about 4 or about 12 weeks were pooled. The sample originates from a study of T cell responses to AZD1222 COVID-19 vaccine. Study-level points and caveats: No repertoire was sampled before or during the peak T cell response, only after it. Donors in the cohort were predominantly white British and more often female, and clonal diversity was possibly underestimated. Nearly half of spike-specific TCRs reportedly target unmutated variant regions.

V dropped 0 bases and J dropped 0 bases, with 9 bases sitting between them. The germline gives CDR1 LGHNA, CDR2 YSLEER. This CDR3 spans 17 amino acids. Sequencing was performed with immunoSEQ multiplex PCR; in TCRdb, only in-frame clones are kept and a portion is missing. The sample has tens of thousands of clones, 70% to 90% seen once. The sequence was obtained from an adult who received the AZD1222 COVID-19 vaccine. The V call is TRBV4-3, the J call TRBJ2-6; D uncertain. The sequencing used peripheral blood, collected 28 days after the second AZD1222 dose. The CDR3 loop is CASSQDLARSGANVLTF. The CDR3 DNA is TGCGCCAGCAGCCAAGATCTGGCCCGCTCTGGGGCCAACGTCCTGACTTTC.